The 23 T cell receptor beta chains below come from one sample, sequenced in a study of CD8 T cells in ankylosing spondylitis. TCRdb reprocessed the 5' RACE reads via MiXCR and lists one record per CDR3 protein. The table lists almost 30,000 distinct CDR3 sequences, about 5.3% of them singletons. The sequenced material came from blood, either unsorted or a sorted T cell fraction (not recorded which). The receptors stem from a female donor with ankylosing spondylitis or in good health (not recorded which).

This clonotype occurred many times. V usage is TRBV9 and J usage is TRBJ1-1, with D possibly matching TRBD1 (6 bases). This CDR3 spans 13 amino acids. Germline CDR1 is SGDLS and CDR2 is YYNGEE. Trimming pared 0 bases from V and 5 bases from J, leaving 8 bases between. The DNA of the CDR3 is TGTGCCAGCAGCGTAGACAGGGATACTGAAGCTTTCTTT. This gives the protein CASSVDRDTEAFF. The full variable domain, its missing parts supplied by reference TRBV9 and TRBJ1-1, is DSGVTQTPKHLITATGQRVTLRCSPRSGDLSVYWYQQSLDQGLQFLIQYYNGEERAKGNILERFSAQQFPDLHSELNLSSLELGDSALYFCASSVDRDTEAFFGQGTRLTVV.

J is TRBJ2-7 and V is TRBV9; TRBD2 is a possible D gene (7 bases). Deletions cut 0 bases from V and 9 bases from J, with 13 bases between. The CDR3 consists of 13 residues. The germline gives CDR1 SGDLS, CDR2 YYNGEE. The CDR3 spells CASSVGSGGRQYF. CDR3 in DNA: TGTGCCAGCAGCGTAGGCTCGGGGGGCAGGCAGTACTTC. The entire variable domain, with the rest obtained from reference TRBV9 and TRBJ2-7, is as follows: DSGVTQTPKHLITATGQRVTLRCSPRSGDLSVYWYQQSLDQGLQFLIQYYNGEERAKGNILERFSAQQFPDLHSELNLSSLELGDSALYFCASSVGSGGRQYFGPGTRLTVT.

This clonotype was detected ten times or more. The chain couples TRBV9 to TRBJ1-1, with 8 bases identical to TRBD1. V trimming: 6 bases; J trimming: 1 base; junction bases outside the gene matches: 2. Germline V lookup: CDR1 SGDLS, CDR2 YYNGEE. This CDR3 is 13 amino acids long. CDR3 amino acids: CASKQGENTEAFF. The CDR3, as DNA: TGTGCCAGCAAACAGGGGGAGAACACTGAAGCTTTCTTT.

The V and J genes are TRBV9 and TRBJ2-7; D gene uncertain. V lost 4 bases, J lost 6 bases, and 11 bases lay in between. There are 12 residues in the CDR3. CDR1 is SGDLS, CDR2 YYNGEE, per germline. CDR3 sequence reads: CASSQALGEQYF. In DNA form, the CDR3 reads TGTGCCAGCAGCCAGGCATTGGGCGAGCAGTACTTC.

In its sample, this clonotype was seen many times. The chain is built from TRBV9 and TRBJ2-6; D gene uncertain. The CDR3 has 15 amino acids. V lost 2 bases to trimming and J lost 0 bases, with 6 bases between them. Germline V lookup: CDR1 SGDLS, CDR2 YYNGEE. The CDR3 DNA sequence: TGTGCCAGCAGCGTTCCCCTCTCTGGGGCCAACGTCCTGACTTTC. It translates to CASSVPLSGANVLTF.

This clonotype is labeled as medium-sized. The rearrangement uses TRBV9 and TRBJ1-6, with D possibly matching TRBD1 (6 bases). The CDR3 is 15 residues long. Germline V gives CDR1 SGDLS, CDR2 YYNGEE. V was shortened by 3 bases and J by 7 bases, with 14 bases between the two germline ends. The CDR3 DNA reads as TGTGCCAGCAGCGCCCGAGCGGGGGCGAATTCACCCCTCCACTTT. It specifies CASSARAGANSPLHF.

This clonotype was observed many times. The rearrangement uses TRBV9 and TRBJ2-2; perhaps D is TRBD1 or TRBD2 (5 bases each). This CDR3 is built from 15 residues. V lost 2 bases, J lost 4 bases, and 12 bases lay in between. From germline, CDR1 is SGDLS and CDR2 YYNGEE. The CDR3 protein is CASSVEGYSTGELFF. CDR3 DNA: TGTGCCAGCAGCGTTGAGGGGTATAGCACCGGGGAGCTGTTTTTT.

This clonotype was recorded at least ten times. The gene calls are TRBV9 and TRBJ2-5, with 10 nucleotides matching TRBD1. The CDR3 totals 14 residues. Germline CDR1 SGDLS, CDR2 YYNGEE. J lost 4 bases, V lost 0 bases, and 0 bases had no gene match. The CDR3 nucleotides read TGTGCCAGCAGCGTAGGACAGGGGGCAGAGACCCAGTACTTC. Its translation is CASSVGQGAETQYF.

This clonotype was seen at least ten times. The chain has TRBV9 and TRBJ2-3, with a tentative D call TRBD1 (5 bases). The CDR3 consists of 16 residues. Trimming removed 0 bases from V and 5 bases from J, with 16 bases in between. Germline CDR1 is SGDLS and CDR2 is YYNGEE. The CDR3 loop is CASSVAGGAWGDTQYF. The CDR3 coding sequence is TGTGCCAGCAGCGTAGCGGGTGGGGCGTGGGGAGATACGCAGTATTTT.

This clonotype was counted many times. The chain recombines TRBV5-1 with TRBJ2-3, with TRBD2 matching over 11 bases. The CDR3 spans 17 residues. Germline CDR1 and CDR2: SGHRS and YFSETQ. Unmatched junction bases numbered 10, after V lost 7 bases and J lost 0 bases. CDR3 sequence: CASLALAGGLSTDTQYF. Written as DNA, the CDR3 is TGCGCCAGCTTGGCGTTAGCGGGGGGGCTGAGCACAGATACGCAGTATTTT.

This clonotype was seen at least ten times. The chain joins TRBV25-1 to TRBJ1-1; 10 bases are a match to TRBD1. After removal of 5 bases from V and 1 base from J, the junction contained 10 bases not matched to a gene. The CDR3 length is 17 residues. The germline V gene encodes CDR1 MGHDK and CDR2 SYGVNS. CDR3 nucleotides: TGTGCCAGCAGTATTCCGGGACAGGGGATCACGAACACTGAAGCTTTCTTT. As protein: CASSIPGQGITNTEAFF.

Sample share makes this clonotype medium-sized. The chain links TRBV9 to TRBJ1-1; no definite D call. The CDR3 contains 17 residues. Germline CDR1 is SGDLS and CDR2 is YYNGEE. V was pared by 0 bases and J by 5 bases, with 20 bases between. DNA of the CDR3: TGTGCCAGCAGCGTAGGAGCCGTCGGTAAAGGTCGTACTGAAGCTTTCTTT. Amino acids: CASSVGAVGKGRTEAFF. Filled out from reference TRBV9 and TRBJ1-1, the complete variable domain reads DSGVTQTPKHLITATGQRVTLRCSPRSGDLSVYWYQQSLDQGLQFLIQYYNGEERAKGNILERFSAQQFPDLHSELNLSSLELGDSALYFCASSVGAVGKGRTEAFFGQGTRLTVV.

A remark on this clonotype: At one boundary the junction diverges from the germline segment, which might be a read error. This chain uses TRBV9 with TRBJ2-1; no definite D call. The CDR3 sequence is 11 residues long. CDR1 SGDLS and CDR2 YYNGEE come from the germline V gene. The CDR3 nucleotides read TGTGCCAGCATCGTAGACAATGAGCAGTTCTTC. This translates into CASIVDNEQFF.

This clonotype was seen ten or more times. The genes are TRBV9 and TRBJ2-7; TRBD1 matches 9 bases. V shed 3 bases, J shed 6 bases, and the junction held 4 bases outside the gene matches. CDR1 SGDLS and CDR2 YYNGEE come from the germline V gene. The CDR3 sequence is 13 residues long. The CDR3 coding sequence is TGTGCCAGCAGCGATAACAGGGGGCGCGAGCAGTACTTC. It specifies CASSDNRGREQYF.

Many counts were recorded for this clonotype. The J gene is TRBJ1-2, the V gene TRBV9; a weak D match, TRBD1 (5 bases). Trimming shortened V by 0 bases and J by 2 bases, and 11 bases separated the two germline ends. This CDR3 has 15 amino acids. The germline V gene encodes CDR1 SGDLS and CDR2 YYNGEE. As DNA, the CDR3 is TGTGCCAGCAGCGTAGCTCCAGGGCCCAACTATGGCTACACCTTC. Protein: CASSVAPGPNYGYTF.

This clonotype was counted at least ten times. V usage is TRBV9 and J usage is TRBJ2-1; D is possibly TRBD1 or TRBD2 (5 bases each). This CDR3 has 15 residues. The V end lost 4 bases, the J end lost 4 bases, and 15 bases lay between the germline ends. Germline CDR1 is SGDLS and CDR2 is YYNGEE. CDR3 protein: CASSPEGTPYNEQFF. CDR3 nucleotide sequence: TGTGCCAGCAGCCCAGAGGGGACCCCATACAATGAGCAGTTCTTC.

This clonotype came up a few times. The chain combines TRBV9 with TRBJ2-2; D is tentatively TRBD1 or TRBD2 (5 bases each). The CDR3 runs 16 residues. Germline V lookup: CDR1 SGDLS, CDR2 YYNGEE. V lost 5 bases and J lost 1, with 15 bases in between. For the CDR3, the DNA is TGTGCCAGCAGTGTCAGGGAGAGTGGGAACACCGGGGAGCTGTTTTTT. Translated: CASSVRESGNTGELFF.

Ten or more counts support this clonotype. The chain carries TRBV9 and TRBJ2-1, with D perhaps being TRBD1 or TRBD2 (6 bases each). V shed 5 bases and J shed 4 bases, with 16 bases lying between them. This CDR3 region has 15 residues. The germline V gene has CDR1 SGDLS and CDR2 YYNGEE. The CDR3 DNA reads TGTGCCAGCAGTCCTGGATCGGGGGCTTACAATGAGCAGTTCTTC. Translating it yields CASSPGSGAYNEQFF. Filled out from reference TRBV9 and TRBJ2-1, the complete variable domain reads DSGVTQTPKHLITATGQRVTLRCSPRSGDLSVYWYQQSLDQGLQFLIQYYNGEERAKGNILERFSAQQFPDLHSELNLSSLELGDSALYFCASSPGSGAYNEQFFGPGTRLTVL.

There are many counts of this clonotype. CDR3 sequence: CASSVRPSGANVLTF. The CDR3 nucleotides read TGTGCCAGCAGCGTGCGGCCCTCTGGGGCCAACGTCCTGACTTTC. The V call is TRBV9, the J call TRBJ2-6; no definite D call. V gave up 2 bases and J gave up 0 bases, with 6 bases separating them. Germline values: CDR1 SGDLS, CDR2 YYNGEE. The CDR3 runs 15 residues.

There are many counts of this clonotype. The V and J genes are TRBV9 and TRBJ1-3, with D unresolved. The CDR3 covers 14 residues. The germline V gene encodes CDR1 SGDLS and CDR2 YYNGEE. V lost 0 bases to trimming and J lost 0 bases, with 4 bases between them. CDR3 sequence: CASSVASSGNTIYF. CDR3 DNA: TGTGCCAGCAGCGTAGCGAGCTCTGGAAACACCATATATTTT.

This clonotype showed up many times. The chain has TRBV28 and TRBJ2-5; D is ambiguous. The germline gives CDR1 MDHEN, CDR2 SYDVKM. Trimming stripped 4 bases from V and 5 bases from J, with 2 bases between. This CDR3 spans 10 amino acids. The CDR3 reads CASSSETQYF. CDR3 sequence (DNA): TGTGCCAGCAGTTCGGAGACCCAGTACTTC. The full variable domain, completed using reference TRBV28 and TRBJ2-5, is DVKVTQSSRYLVKRTGEKVFLECVQDMDHENMFWYRQDPGLGLRLIYFSYDVKMKEKGDIPEGYSVSREKKERFSLILESASTNQTSMYLCASSSETQYFGPGTRLLVL.

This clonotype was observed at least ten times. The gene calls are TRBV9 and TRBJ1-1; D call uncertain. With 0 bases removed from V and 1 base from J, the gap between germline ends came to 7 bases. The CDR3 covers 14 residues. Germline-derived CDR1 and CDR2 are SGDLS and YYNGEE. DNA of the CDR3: TGTGCCAGCAGCGTAGATCTGCAGAACACTGAAGCTTTCTTT. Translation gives CASSVDLQNTEAFF.

The CDR3 nucleotides read TGTGCCAGCAGTCCTACCGCCCCAGGCGCCGCGGGAGGTAGCGGCACCGGGGAGCTGTTTTTT. This translates into CASSPTAPGAAGGSGTGELFF. The chain carries TRBV9 and TRBJ2-2, with 8 bases aligning to TRBD2. Looked up from germline, CDR1 is SGDLS and CDR2 is YYNGEE. CDR3 size: 21 residues. V lost 5 bases to trimming and J lost 4 bases; unmatched junction nucleotides: 25. Based on the CDR3 plus reference TRBV9 and TRBJ2-2, the full variable domain is DSGVTQTPKHLITATGQRVTLRCSPRSGDLSVYWYQQSLDQGLQFLIQYYNGEERAKGNILERFSAQQFPDLHSELNLSSLELGDSALYFCASSPTAPGAAGGSGTGELFFGEGSRLTVL.